These 29 T cell receptor beta chains share one sample of origin, sequenced in a study of blood T cells in healthy people across ages. The authors ran a second PCR of 7 to 11 cycles using a sample-barcoded 5' primer and a J-beta primer mix. TCRdb passed the 5' RACE reads through MiXCR, listing each CDR3 protein once. The profile shows about 1.7 million distinct CDR3 sequences, roughly 27% of them singletons. What was sequenced was blood. All receptors come from a woman younger than 45 in good health.

In its sample, this clonotype was seen many times. This chain uses TRBV20-1 with TRBJ2-5; 7 positions match TRBD2. This CDR3 contains 14 residues. V was pared by 5 bases and J by 2 bases, with 8 bases of the junction left unmatched. From germline, CDR1 is DFQATT and CDR2 SNEGSKA (reference sequence). The CDR3 protein is CSAPPSGGQETQYF. CDR3 bases: TGCAGTGCTCCTCCTAGCGGAGGTCAAGAGACCCAGTACTTC.

DNA of the CDR3: TGTGCCAGCAGCGAGGGCCCAGGGCAGGCCCTATCGGGTACGCAGTATTTT. Residues: CASSEGPGQALSGTQYF. The J gene is TRBJ2-3, the V gene TRBV9, with a weak D call TRBD1 (5 bases). The CDR3 length is 17 residues. Trimming left V 3 bases short and J 8 bases short, with 25 bases between. From germline, CDR1 is SGDLS and CDR2 YYNGEE. The full variable domain, in which reference TRBV9 and TRBJ2-3 provide the parts outside the CDR3, is DSGVTQTPKHLITATGQRVTLRCSPRSGDLSVYWYQQSLDQGLQFLIQYYNGEERAKGNILERFSAQQFPDLHSELNLSSLELGDSALYFCASSEGPGQALSGTQYFGPGTRLTVL.

V gene TRBV29-1 combines with J gene TRBJ1-5, with 8 nucleotides matching TRBD1. Germline loops: CDR1 SQVTM, CDR2 ANQGSEA. The CDR3 is 15 amino acids. The CDR3 loop reads CRAYTEQGVHPPQHF. Written as DNA, the CDR3 is TGCAGGGCCTACACCGAACAGGGGGTACATCCGCCCCAGCATTTT. Drawing the rest from reference TRBV29-1 and TRBJ1-5, the complete variable domain is SAVISQKPSRDICQRGTSLTIQCQVDSQVTMMFWYRQQPGQSLTLIATANQGSEATYESGFVIDKFPISRPNLTFSTLTVSNMSPEDSSIYLCRAYTEQGVHPPQHFGDGTRLSIL.

Ten or more counts support this clonotype. The V call is TRBV20-1, the J call TRBJ1-2; D call uncertain. The germline CDR1 and CDR2 sequences are DFQATT and SNEGSKA (reference sequence). The CDR3 length is 14 residues. Between the trimmed V and J ends, which lost 5 bases and 7 bases, there was a span of 20 bases. The CDR3 sequence: CSASGGRAGTGYTF. DNA of the CDR3: TGCAGTGCTTCAGGAGGGCGGGCGGGCACTGGCTACACCTTC.

The V and J genes are TRBV18 and TRBJ2-1; D gene ambiguous. Germline V gives CDR1 KGHSH, CDR2 LQKENI. This CDR3 has 15 residues. Trimming took off 0 bases at V and 8 bases at J, with 14 bases between the two ends. Here the CDR3 DNA reads TGTGCCAGCTCACCACCATCGCTGCAGGTCGATGAGCAGTTCTTC. Amino acids: CASSPPSLQVDEQFF.

This clonotype was seen more than once but under ten times. The chain joins TRBV5-6 to TRBJ1-6; D might be TRBD1 (6 bases). Deletions cut 4 bases from V and 6 bases from J, with 14 bases between. The germline V gene has CDR1 SGHDT and CDR2 YYEEEE. There are 15 residues in the CDR3. The CDR3 DNA sequence: TGTGCCAGCAGCCCGTTCGGGACACCTAATTCACCCCTCCACTTT. Translating it yields CASSPFGTPNSPLHF. The variable domain in full, with the rest retrieved from reference TRBV5-6 and TRBJ1-6, is DAGVTQSPTHLIKTRGQQVTLRCSPKSGHDTVSWYQQALGQGPQFIFQYYEEEERQRGNFPDRFSGHQFPNYSSELNVNALLLGDSALYLCASSPFGTPNSPLHFGNGTRLTVT.

This chain links TRBV4-3 with TRBJ1-1, with D unclear. The germline V gene has CDR1 LGHNA and CDR2 YSLEER. The CDR3 is 16 amino acids. Trimming removed 0 bases at V and 1 base at J, with 12 bases between. CDR3 residues: CASSQDYARPNTEAFF. The CDR3 DNA reads as TGCGCCAGCAGCCAAGATTACGCCAGGCCGAACACTGAAGCTTTCTTT.

CDR3: CASSVGVRGYTF. The CDR3 DNA reads as TGTGCCAGCAGTGTAGGGGTCCGAGGCTACACCTTC. The chain combines TRBV28 with TRBJ1-2; D is perhaps TRBD1 (5 bases). V was clipped by 5 bases and J by 8 bases, with 12 bases between them. Germline assignment: CDR1 MDHEN and CDR2 SYDVKM. This CDR3 region has 12 residues.

This clonotype has just a few counts. The chain has TRBV3-1 and TRBJ2-1; 10 bases match TRBD2. CDR1 is LGHDT, CDR2 YNNKEL, per germline (reference sequence). Trimming took 4 bases from V and 6 from J; bases not matched to a gene: 12. The CDR3 loop spans 17 amino acids. The CDR3 is CASSRDLAGGFGNEQFF. The CDR3 DNA is TGTGCCAGCAGCCGGGACTTAGCGGGGGGTTTCGGCAATGAGCAGTTCTTC.

This sequence joins TRBV7-7 and TRBJ2-3; TRBD1 aligns across 9 bases. CDR1 is SSHAT, CDR2 FNYEAQ, per germline (reference sequence). V was pared by 5 bases and J by 4 bases, with 10 bases of the junction left unmatched. The CDR3 spans 16 residues. CDR3 amino acids: CASSNTAGQGSDTQYF. The CDR3 DNA reads TGTGCCAGCAGCAACACGGCGGGACAGGGCTCAGATACGCAGTATTTT.

The gene calls are TRBV20-1 and TRBJ2-3, with 8 bases lining up with TRBD2. CDR3 length: 15 amino acids. CDR1 and CDR2 (germline): DFQATT, SNEGSKA (reference sequence). Losses at the gene ends were 1 base for V and 5 bases for J; bases not matched to a gene: 8. In nucleotides, the CDR3 is TGCAGTGCTAGAGTTAGCGGGGAGGTAGGAGATACGCAGTATTTT. Translation gives CSARVSGEVGDTQYF.

Note on this clonotype: The junction departs from the called germline gene at one end, perhaps through a read error. The CDR3 sequence is CASSTSGASYEQFF. The CDR3, as DNA: TGCGCCAGCAGCACTAGCGGGGCTTCCTACGAGCAGTTCTTC. The chain combines TRBV12-3 or TRBV12-4 with TRBJ2-1; 10 bases match TRBD2. This CDR3 is 14 amino acids long.

On this clonotype itself: A single base separates this from a much larger clone, so it may be a read error. J is TRBJ2-4 and V is TRBV28, with TRBD1 identical over 9 bases. The CDR3 extends over 13 amino acids. Germline V gene data show CDR1 as MDHEN and CDR2 as SYDVKM. J lost 6 bases, V lost 10 bases, and 7 bases had no gene match. The CDR3 region has the DNA TGTGCCAACAGGCGACAGGGGGGAAACATTCAGTACTTC. It encodes CANRRQGGNIQYF.

J is TRBJ2-5 and V is TRBV20-1; TRBD1 matches at 8 bases. The CDR3 runs 14 residues. The J segment lost 5 bases and the V segment lost 6 bases, leaving 11 bases of the junction unmatched. Germline CDR1 DFQATT, CDR2 SNEGSKA (reference sequence). CDR3 nucleotide sequence: TGCAGTGCCCTCGGGACAGGCCGTCGCGAGACCCAGTACTTC. Amino acids: CSALGTGRRETQYF.

A few counts support this clonotype. The V and J genes are TRBV11-2 and TRBJ2-3; perhaps TRBD2 as D (6 bases). The CDR3 is 22 residues long. Per the germline V gene, CDR1 is SGHAT and CDR2 is FQNNGV. The ends were cut back, 5 bases at V and 0 bases at J, with 33 bases in the middle. The CDR3 region has the DNA TGTGCCAGCAGCCGCCCCTCTAGCAGGAGGGCCACGTGGTACGCTAGCACAGATACGCAGTATTTT. Its translation is CASSRPSSRRATWYASTDTQYF.

The chain recombines TRBV2 with TRBJ1-1; 9 bases agree with TRBD1. Germline V gene sequence: CDR1 SNHLY, CDR2 FYNNEI. Trimming took 6 bases from V and 1 from J; bases not matched to a gene: 6. The CDR3 has 15 residues. CDR3 bases: TGTGCCAGCAGGACCGTGGGACAGGGGAACACTGAAGCTTTCTTT. Translated: CASRTVGQGNTEAFF.

The rearrangement uses TRBV12-3 or TRBV12-4 and TRBJ1-3; D not resolved. V was clipped by 10 bases and J by 5 bases, with 15 bases between them. The CDR3 extends over 13 amino acids. The DNA of the CDR3 is TGTGCCATAAAGGAGGTCAGAAGAAACACCATATATTTT. Its protein product is CAIKEVRRNTIYF.

The sample holds one count of this clonotype. The CDR3 loop is CASSFSGMSTDTQYF. The CDR3 nucleotides read TGCGCCAGCAGCTTTAGCGGGATGAGCACAGATACGCAGTATTTT. The rearrangement uses TRBV5-1 and TRBJ2-3; 8 positions agree with TRBD2. Trimming took 2 bases from V and 0 from J; bases not matched to a gene: 2. The CDR3 contains 15 residues. Germline V CDR1 and CDR2: SGHRS, YFSETQ.

Here the CDR3 reads CASSEQGQTDTQYF. The CDR3 nucleotides are TGTGCCAGCAGTGAACAGGGTCAGACAGATACGCAGTATTTT. The chain is built from TRBV2 and TRBJ2-3, with a tentative D call TRBD1 (5 bases). This CDR3 has 14 amino acids. Trimming cost V 2 bases and J 3 bases, with 9 bases left between them. CDR1 and CDR2 from the germline V gene are SNHLY and FYNNEI.

This clonotype was picked up many times. The gene calls are TRBV5-6 and TRBJ2-1, with D possibly matching TRBD2 (5 bases). This CDR3 is 12 amino acids long. Per the germline V gene, CDR1 is SGHDT and CDR2 is YYEEEE. The ends were cut back, 4 bases at V and 6 bases at J, with 8 bases in the middle. The CDR3 DNA sequence: TGTGCCAGCAGCGCCCTAGCCAATGAGCAGTTCTTC. This gives the protein CASSALANEQFF. The full variable domain, its missing parts supplied by reference TRBV5-6 and TRBJ2-1, is DAGVTQSPTHLIKTRGQQVTLRCSPKSGHDTVSWYQQALGQGPQFIFQYYEEEERQRGNFPDRFSGHQFPNYSSELNVNALLLGDSALYLCASSALANEQFFGPGTRLTVL.

This clonotype has a handful of counts. The genes are TRBV7-9 and TRBJ2-1; weak D call: TRBD1 (6 bases). The V end lost 5 bases, the J end lost 4 bases, and 15 bases lay between the germline ends. The CDR3 sequence is 15 residues long. Germline V gives CDR1 SEHNR, CDR2 FQNEAQ (reference sequence). For the CDR3, the DNA is TGTGCCAGCAGCCCCTGGACAGAAACATACAATGAGCAGTTCTTC. It translates to CASSPWTETYNEQFF.

V usage is TRBV19 and J usage is TRBJ1-1, with D possibly TRBD1 on 5 matching bases. This CDR3 is 13 amino acids long. CDR1 and CDR2 (germline): LNHDA, SQIVND (reference sequence). Trimming took off 3 bases at V and 10 bases at J, with 15 bases between the two ends. CDR3 loop: CASSITGTHGAFF. CDR3 DNA: TGTGCCAGTAGTATTACGGGGACGCATGGAGCTTTCTTT. The entire variable domain, with the rest obtained from reference TRBV19 and TRBJ1-1, is as follows: DGGITQSPKYLFRKEGQNVTLSCEQNLNHDAMYWYRQDPGQGLRLIYYSQIVNDFQKGDIAEGYSVSREKKESFPLTVTSAQKNPTAFYLCASSITGTHGAFFGQGTRLTVV.

This rearrangement joins TRBV3-1 to TRBJ2-3; unclear D gene. Looked up from germline, CDR1 is LGHDT and CDR2 is YNNKEL (reference sequence). V gave up 4 bases and J gave up 6 bases, with 14 bases separating them. This CDR3 is 14 amino acids long. The CDR3 reads CASSPTSLRDTQYF. In DNA form, the CDR3 reads TGTGCCAGCAGCCCGACGTCCCTTCGGGATACGCAGTATTTT.

This sequence joins TRBV4-3 and TRBJ2-1, with 9 bases matching TRBD2. V lost 0 bases to trimming and J lost 4 bases; unmatched junction nucleotides: 4. In germline, CDR1 is LGHNA, CDR2 YSLEER. The CDR3 is 16 residues long. CDR3 nucleotide sequence: TGCGCCAGCAGCCAAGATAACGCGGGAGGGTACAATGAGCAGTTCTTC. This encodes CASSQDNAGGYNEQFF.

The V call is TRBV29-1, the J call TRBJ2-7, with 14 bases that match TRBD2. From germline, CDR1 is SQVTM and CDR2 ANQGSEA. J was trimmed by 3 bases and V by 1 base; bases with no gene match: 2. The CDR3 length is 15 residues. Written as DNA, the CDR3 is TGCAGCGTTGAAGGGGGGACTAGCGGGAGCTACGAGCAGTACTTC. Translating it yields CSVEGGTSGSYEQYF.

This clonotype was seen a handful of times. J is TRBJ1-1 and V is TRBV6-1; TRBD1 is a possible D gene (5 bases). V was shortened by 5 bases and J by 1 base, with 14 bases between the two germline ends. This CDR3 is built from 15 residues. Germline-derived CDR1 and CDR2 are MNHNS and SASEGT. CDR3 sequence reads: CASSIPGWGNTEAFF. The CDR3, as DNA: TGTGCCAGCAGTATTCCAGGGTGGGGGAACACTGAAGCTTTCTTT.

This clonotype was seen only a few times. The rearrangement joins TRBV13 to TRBJ2-5; 7 nucleotides align to TRBD1. Germline CDR1 is PRHDT and CDR2 is FYEKMQ (reference sequence). The CDR3 runs 15 residues. Trimming removed 4 bases from V and 5 bases from J; junction bases left unmatched: 10. The CDR3 DNA is TGTGCCAGCAGCTCCAGACAGGGTAGGGGTGAGACCCAGTACTTC. It yields the protein CASSSRQGRGETQYF.

V is TRBV10-3 and J is TRBJ2-5; perhaps D is TRBD1 or TRBD2 (6 bases each). Germline CDR1 ENHRY, CDR2 SYGVKD. Trimming removed 6 bases at V and 3 bases at J, with 11 bases between. This CDR3 is 13 amino acids long. The CDR3 spells CAIREGTKETQYF. In nucleotides, the CDR3 is TGTGCCATCAGGGAGGGGACAAAAGAGACCCAGTACTTC.

This clonotype turned up a few times. J is TRBJ1-6 and V is TRBV20-1; TRBD1 might be the D (6 bases). With 0 bases removed from V and 2 bases from J, the gap between germline ends came to 11 bases. The CDR3 sequence is 16 residues long. The V gene's germline CDR1 is DFQATT and CDR2 SNEGSKA (reference sequence). The CDR3: CSARDSGHTYNSPLHF. The DNA for the CDR3 is TGCAGTGCTAGAGACTCGGGACACACCTATAATTCACCCCTCCACTTT.